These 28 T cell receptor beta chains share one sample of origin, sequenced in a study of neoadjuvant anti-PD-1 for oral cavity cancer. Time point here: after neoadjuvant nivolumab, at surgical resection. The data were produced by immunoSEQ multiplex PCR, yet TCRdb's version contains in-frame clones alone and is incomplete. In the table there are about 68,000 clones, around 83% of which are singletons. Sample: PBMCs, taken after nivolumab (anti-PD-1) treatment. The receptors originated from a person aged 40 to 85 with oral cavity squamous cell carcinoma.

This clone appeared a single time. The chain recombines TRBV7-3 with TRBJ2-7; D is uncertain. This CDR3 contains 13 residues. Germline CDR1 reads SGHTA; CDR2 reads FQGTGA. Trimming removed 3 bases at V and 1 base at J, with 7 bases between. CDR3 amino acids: CASSFAPSYEQYF. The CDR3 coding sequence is TGTGCCAGCAGCTTTGCTCCTTCCTACGAGCAGTACTTC.

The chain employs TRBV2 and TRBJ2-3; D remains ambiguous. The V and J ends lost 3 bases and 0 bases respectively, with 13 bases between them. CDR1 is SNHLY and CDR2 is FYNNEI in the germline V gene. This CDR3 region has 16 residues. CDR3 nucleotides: TGTGCCAGCAGTGAGTCGGGCCCCGGGAGCACAGATACGCAGTATTTT. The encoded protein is CASSESGPGSTDTQYF.

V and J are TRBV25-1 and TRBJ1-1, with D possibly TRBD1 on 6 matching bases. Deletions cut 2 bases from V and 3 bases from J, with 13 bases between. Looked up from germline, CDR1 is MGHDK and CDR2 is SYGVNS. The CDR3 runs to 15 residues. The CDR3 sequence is CASSEPTGSDTEAFF. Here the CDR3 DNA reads TGTGCCAGCAGTGAACCTACAGGGTCTGACACTGAAGCTTTCTTT. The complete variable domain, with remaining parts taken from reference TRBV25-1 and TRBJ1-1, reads EADIYQTPRYLVIGTGKKITLECSQTMGHDKMYWYQQDPGMELHLIHYSYGVNSTEKGDLSSESTVSRIRTEHFPLTLESARPSHTSQYLCASSEPTGSDTEAFFGQGTRLTVV.

The CDR3 is CSTAGGADPFSYEQYF. CDR3 nucleotides: TGCAGCACCGCAGGGGGGGCGGACCCCTTTTCCTACGAGCAGTACTTC. The rearrangement links TRBV29-1 to TRBJ2-7; either TRBD1 or TRBD2 may supply D (7 bases each). Trimming stripped 8 bases from V and 1 base from J, with 24 bases between. Germline CDR1 SQVTM, CDR2 ANQGSEA. The CDR3 totals 16 residues.

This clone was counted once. The CDR3 DNA is TGTGCCAGCAGCGGGACTAGCGGAAAAAACATTCAGTACTTC. This translates into CASSGTSGKNIQYF. The rearrangement uses TRBV2 and TRBJ2-4; 11 bases fit TRBD2. CDR1 SNHLY and CDR2 FYNNEI come from the germline V gene. Trimming cost V 6 bases and J 4 bases; bases outside gene matches: 2. The CDR3 loop spans 14 amino acids.

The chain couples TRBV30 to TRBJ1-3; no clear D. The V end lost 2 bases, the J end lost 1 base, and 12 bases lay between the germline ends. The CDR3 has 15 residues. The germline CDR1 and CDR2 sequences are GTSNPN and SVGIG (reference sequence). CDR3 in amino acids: CAWSLAGLSGNTIYF. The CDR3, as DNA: TGTGCCTGGAGTCTAGCAGGATTATCTGGAAACACCATATATTTT.

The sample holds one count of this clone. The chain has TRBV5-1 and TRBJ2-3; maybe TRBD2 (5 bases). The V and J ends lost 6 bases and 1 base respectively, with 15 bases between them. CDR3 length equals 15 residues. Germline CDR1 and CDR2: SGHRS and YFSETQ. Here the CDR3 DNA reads TGCGCCAGCAATGGAGACGGGGTGCGCACAGATACGCAGTATTTT. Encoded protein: CASNGDGVRTDTQYF. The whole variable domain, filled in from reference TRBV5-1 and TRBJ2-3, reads KAGVTQTPRYLIKTRGQQVTLSCSPISGHRSVSWYQQTPGQGLQFLFEYFSETQRNKGNFPGRFSGRQFSNSRSEMNVSTLELGDSALYLCASNGDGVRTDTQYFGPGTRLTVL.

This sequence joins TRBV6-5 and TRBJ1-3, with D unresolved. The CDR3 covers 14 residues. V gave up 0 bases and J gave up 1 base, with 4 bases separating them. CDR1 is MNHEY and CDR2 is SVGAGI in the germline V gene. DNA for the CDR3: TGTGCCAGCAGTTACTCGAATTCTGGAAACACCATATATTTT. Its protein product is CASSYSNSGNTIYF.

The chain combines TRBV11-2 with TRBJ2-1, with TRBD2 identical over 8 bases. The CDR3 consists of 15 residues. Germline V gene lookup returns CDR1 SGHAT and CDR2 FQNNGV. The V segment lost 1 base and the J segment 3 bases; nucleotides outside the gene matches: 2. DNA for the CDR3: TGTGCCAGCAGCTTAGTGAGCGGGAGCTACAATGAGCAGTTCTTC. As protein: CASSLVSGSYNEQFF.

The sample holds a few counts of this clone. Here the CDR3 DNA reads TGTGCCAGTAGTCAAGGTAGCAATCAGCCCCAGCATTTT. Protein: CASSQGSNQPQHF. This chain links TRBV19 with TRBJ1-5; D not resolved. CDR3 length: 13 amino acids. V dropped 5 bases and J dropped 0 bases, with 5 bases sitting between them. Germline CDR1 is LNHDA and CDR2 is SQIVND (reference sequence). Full variable domain (remainder filled in from reference TRBV19 and TRBJ1-5): DGGITQSPKYLFRKEGQNVTLSCEQNLNHDAMYWYRQDPGQGLRLIYYSQIVNDFQKGDIAEGYSVSREKKESFPLTVTSAQKNPTAFYLCASSQGSNQPQHFGDGTRLSIL.

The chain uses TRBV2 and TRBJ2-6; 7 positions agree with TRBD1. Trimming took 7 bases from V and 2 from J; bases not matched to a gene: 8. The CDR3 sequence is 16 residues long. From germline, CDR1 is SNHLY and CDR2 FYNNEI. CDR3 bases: TGTGCCAGCATCTCCAACCAGGGGGCTGGGGCCAACGTCCTGACTTTC. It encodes CASISNQGAGANVLTF.

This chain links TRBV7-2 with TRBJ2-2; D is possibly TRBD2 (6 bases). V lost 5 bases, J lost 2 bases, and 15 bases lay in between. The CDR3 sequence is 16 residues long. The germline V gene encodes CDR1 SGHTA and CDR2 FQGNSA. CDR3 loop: CASSGPGLLNTGELFF. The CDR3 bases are TGTGCCAGCAGCGGCCCGGGACTCTTAAACACCGGGGAGCTGTTTTTT. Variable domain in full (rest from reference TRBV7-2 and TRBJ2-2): GAGVSQSPSNKVTEKGKDVELRCDPISGHTALYWYRQSLGQGLEFLIYFQGNSAPDKSGLPSDRFSAERTGGSVSTLTIQRTQQEDSAVYLCASSGPGLLNTGELFFGEGSRLTVL.

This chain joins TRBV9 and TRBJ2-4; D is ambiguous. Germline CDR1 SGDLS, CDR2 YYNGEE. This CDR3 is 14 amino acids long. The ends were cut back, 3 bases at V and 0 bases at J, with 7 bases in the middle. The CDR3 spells CASSDGLAKNIQYF. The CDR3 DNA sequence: TGTGCCAGCAGCGACGGGCTAGCCAAAAACATTCAGTACTTC.

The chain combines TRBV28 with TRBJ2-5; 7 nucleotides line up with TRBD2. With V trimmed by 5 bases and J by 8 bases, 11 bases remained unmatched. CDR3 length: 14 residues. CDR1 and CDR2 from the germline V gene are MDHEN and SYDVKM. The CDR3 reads CASSPLGGRDTQYF. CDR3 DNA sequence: TGTGCCAGCAGTCCCCTTGGCGGGAGAGATACCCAGTACTTC. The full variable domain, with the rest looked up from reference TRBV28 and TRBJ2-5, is DVKVTQSSRYLVKRTGEKVFLECVQDMDHENMFWYRQDPGLGLRLIYFSYDVKMKEKGDIPEGYSVSREKKERFSLILESASTNQTSMYLCASSPLGGRDTQYFGPGTRLLVL.

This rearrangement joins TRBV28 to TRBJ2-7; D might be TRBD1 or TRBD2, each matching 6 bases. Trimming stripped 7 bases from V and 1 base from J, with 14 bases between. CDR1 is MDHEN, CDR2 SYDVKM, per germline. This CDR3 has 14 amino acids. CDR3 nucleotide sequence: TGTGCCAGCACGGAGGGGGACCGATCCTACGAGCAGTACTTC. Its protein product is CASTEGDRSYEQYF.

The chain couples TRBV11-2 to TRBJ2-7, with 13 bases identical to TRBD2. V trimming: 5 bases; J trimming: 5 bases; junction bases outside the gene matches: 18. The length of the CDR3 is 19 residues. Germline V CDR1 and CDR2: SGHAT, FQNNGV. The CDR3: CASSVRLAGGSAKGDEQYF. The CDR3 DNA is TGTGCCAGCAGCGTCCGACTAGCGGGAGGATCAGCGAAGGGGGACGAGCAGTACTTC.

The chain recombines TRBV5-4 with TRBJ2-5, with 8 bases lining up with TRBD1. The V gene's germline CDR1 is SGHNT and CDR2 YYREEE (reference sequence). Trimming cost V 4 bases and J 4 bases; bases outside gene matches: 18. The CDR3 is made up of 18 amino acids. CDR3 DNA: TGTGCCAGCAGCGCATCCGGGACAGGCAAATTGCGAGGAGAGACCCAGTACTTC. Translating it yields CASSASGTGKLRGETQYF.

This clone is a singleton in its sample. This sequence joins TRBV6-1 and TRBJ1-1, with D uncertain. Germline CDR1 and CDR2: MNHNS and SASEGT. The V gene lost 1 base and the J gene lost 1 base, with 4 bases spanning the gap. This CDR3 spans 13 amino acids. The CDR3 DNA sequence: TGTGCCAGCAGTGAAGGAAAGAACACTGAAGCTTTCTTT. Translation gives CASSEGKNTEAFF.

The CDR3 reads CAIRGDGTGYNEQFF. Written as DNA, the CDR3 is TGTGCCATCAGGGGAGACGGGACGGGTTACAATGAGCAGTTCTTC. The chain recombines TRBV10-3 with TRBJ2-1, with D perhaps being TRBD1 or TRBD2 (5 bases each). CDR3 length: 15 residues. Trimming pared 6 bases from V and 4 bases from J, leaving 16 bases between. CDR1 ENHRY and CDR2 SYGVKD come from the germline V gene.

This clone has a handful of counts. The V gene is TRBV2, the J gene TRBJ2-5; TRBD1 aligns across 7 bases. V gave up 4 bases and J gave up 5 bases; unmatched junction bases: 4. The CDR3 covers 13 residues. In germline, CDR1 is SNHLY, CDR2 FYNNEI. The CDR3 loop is CASSVETGETQYF. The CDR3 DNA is TGTGCCAGCAGTGTAGAGACAGGGGAGACCCAGTACTTC.

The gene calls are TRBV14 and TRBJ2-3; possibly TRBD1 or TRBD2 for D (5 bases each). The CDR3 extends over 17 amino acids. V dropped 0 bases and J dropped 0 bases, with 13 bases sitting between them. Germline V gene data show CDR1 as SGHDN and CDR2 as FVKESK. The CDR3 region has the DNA TGTGCCAGCAGCCAAGACCGGGACCGACCTAGCACAGATACGCAGTATTTT. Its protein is CASSQDRDRPSTDTQYF.

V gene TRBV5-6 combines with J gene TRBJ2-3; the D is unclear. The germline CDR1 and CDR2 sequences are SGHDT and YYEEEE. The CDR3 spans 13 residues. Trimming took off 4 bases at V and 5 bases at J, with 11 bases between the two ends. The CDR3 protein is CASSPAPIDTQYF. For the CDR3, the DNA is TGTGCCAGCAGCCCCGCCCCAATAGATACGCAGTATTTT.

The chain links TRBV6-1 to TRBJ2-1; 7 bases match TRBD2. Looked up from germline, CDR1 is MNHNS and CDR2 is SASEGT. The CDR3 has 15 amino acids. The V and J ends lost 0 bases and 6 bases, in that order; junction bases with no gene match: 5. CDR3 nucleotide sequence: TGTGCCAGCAGTGAAGCTACCGCGGGAGTCAATGAGCAGTTCTTC. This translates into CASSEATAGVNEQFF.

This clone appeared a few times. The CDR3 here is CASSRQANAGNIQYF. CDR3 nucleotide sequence: TGTGCCAGTAGTAGGCAGGCGAACGCGGGAAACATTCAGTACTTC. The rearrangement uses TRBV19 and TRBJ2-4; perhaps TRBD2 as D (5 bases). Trimming removed 4 bases from V and 6 bases from J, with 16 bases in between. The germline V gene has CDR1 LNHDA and CDR2 SQIVND (reference sequence). This CDR3 has 15 residues.

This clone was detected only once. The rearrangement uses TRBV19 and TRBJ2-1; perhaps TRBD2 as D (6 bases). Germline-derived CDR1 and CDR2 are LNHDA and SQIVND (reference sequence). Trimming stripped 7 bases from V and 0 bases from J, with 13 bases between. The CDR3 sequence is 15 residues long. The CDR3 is CASTPSARSYNEQFF. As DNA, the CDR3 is TGTGCCAGTACCCCTAGCGCACGCTCCTACAATGAGCAGTTCTTC.

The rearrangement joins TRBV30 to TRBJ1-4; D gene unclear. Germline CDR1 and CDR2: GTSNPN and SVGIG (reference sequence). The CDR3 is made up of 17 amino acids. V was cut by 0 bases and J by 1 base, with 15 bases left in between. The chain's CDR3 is CAWSVSPGRKTNEKLFF. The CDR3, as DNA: TGTGCCTGGAGTGTTTCCCCTGGACGGAAAACTAATGAAAAACTGTTTTTT. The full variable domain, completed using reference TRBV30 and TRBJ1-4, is SQTIHQWPATLVQPVGSPLSLECTVEGTSNPNLYWYRQAAGRGLQLLFYSVGIGQISSEVPQNLSASRPQDRQFILSSKKLLLSDSGFYLCAWSVSPGRKTNEKLFFGSGTQLSVL.

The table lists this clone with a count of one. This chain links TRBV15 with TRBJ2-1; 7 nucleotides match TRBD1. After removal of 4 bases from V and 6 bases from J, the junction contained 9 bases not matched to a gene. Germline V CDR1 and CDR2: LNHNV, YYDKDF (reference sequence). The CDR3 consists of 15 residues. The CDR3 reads CATSKSGQVGNEQFF. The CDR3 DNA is TGTGCCACCAGCAAAAGTGGACAGGTAGGCAATGAGCAGTTCTTC.

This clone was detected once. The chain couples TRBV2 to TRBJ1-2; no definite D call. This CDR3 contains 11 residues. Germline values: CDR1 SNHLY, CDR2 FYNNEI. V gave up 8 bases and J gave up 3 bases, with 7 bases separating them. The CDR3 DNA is TGTGCCAGCGCACCCGACTATGGCTACACCTTC. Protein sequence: CASAPDYGYTF.